This T cell receptor (beta chain) was sequenced for a study of blood T cell repertoires in COVID-19. At the level of the study: There were acute and convalescent COVID-19 samples, and they came from the United States, Italy and Spain. In each case, the material was cDNA or gDNA derived from T cells, B-cell-depleted T cells, or PBMCs.

The CDR3 consists of 17 residues. The junction had 10 bases not matched to a gene; V was cut back by 4 bases and J by 9 bases. Germline loops: CDR1 KGHDR, CDR2 SFDVKD. Researchers sorted participants into cohorts using their self-reported clinical history. Authors' analysis steps: It was from reference gene primer amplification that nucleated cell counts were estimated. The table came from immunoSEQ multiplex PCR; TCRdb's copy has only in-frame clones and leaves some out. V and J calls and clone size are as listed in that table; D and trimming were resolved from the DNA. The sample has 190,000 or so clones, about nine tenths seen once.

This receptor was obtained from a woman in her 30s who had recovered from COVID-19. V and J are TRBV24-1 and TRBJ2-1, with 14 positions matching TRBD2. The sequenced sample was PBMCs or T cells enriched from blood (not recorded which). The CDR3 here is CATSDPTGTSGSIEQFF. The CDR3 DNA sequence: TGTGCCACCAGTGACCCCACCGGGACTAGCGGGAGTATTGAGCAGTTCTTC.